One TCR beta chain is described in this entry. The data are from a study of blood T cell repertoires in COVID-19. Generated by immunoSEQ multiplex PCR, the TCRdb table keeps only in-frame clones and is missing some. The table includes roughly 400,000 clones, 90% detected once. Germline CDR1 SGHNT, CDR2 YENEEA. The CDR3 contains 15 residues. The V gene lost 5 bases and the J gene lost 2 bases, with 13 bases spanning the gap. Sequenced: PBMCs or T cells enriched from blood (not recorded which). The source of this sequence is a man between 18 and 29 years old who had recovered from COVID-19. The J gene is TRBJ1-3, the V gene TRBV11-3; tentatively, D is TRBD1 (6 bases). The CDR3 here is CASSPGTLTGNTIYF. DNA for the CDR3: TGTGCCAGCAGCCCCGGGACATTAACTGGAAACACCATATATTTT. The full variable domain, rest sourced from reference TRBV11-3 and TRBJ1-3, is EAGVVQSPRYKIIEKKQPVAFWCNPISGHNTLYWYLQNLGQGPELLIRYENEEAVDDSQLPKDRFSAERLKGVDSTLKIQPAELGDSAVYLCASSPGTLTGNTIYFGEGSWLTVV.